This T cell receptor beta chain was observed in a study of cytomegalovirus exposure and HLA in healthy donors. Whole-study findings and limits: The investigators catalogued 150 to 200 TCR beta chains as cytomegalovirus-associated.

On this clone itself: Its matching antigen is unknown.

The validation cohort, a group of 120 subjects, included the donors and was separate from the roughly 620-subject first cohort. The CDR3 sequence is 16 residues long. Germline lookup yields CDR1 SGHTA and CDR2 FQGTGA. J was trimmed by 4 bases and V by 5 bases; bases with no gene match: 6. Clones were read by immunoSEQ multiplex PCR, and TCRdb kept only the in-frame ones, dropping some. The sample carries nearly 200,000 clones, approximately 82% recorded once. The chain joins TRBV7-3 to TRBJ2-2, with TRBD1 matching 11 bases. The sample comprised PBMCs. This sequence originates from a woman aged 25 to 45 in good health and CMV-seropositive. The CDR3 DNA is TGTGCCAGCAGCCCCGGGACAGGGGGATTCACCGGGGAGCTGTTTTTT. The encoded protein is CASSPGTGGFTGELFF.